Below, 2 T cell receptor beta chains from the same sample are listed, as sequenced in a study of T-cell memory formation after mild COVID-19. In TCRdb, the 5' RACE reads were re-called with MiXCR into one record per CDR3 protein. The profile shows about 540,000 distinct CDR3 sequences, approximately 20% of them singletons. Sequenced sample: PBMCs or a T cell subset sorted from them (not recorded which). Receptors originate from an adult woman who had mild COVID-19 (a few samples of this study predate the infection). Cell type and time point are not known.

This clonotype was observed many times. The V gene is TRBV24-1, the J gene TRBJ2-5, with TRBD1 identical over 8 bases. The CDR3 extends over 15 amino acids. Looked up from germline, CDR1 is KGHDR and CDR2 is SFDVKD. V lost 5 bases and J lost 1; bases outside the gene matches: 5. CDR3 region: CATSASGQAQETQYF. The CDR3 region has the DNA TGTGCCACCAGTGCCTCGGGACAGGCCCAAGAGACCCAGTACTTC.

The CDR3 region is CASSLTGTGWTGELFF. The CDR3 DNA follows: TGTGCCAGCAGCTTAACCGGGACAGGGTGGACCGGGGAGCTGTTTTTT. This chain joins TRBV7-2 and TRBJ2-2, with TRBD1 identical over 9 bases. This CDR3 has 16 amino acids. The germline gives CDR1 SGHTA, CDR2 FQGNSA. V shed 2 bases and J 5 bases; nucleotides not matched to a gene: 6.